The 26 T cell receptor beta chains presented below share a single source sample, sequenced in a study of spatial heterogeneity in lung cancer. Via MiXCR, TCRdb re-called the 5' RACE reads, giving one row per CDR3 protein. Counted here are about 82,000 distinct CDR3 sequences, roughly 13% occurring once; the ten biggest clones make up 4.5% to 5.5%. Stated time point: sample taken at primary tumor resection. Whole RNA from tumor, nontumor lung or frozen PBMC was sequenced unsorted. The sample was PBMCs, taken at surgery. The receptors were gathered from a male donor with early-stage non-small cell lung cancer.

V is TRBV7-3 and J is TRBJ1-1, with unresolved D. The CDR3 is 13 amino acids. Trimming cost V 5 bases and J 1 base, with 8 bases left between them. The germline V gene encodes CDR1 SGHTA and CDR2 FQGTGA. As DNA, the CDR3 is TGTGCCAGCAGCATGACTGAGAACACTGAAGCTTTCTTT. Its protein is CASSMTENTEAFF.

In its sample, this clonotype was seen many times. V is TRBV18 and J is TRBJ1-4; no reliable D call. V dropped 0 bases and J dropped 6 bases, with 14 bases sitting between them. Germline V gives CDR1 KGHSH, CDR2 LQKENI. The CDR3 contains 16 residues. DNA of the CDR3: TGTGCCAGCTCACCACCCACGAGCCTTTCGCATGAAAAACTGTTTTTT. This sequence encodes CASSPPTSLSHEKLFF.

The gene calls are TRBV7-3 and TRBJ2-2; D is uncertain. The CDR3 length is 14 residues. V was shortened by 5 bases and J by 4 bases, with 11 bases between the two germline ends. In germline, CDR1 is SGHTA, CDR2 FQGTGA. The CDR3 loop is CASSPKGVTGELFF. CDR3 nucleotides: TGTGCCAGCAGCCCAAAGGGCGTCACCGGGGAGCTGTTTTTT.

This clonotype was counted many times. The chain employs TRBV12-3 or TRBV12-4 and TRBJ1-1; D might be TRBD1 (6 bases). Trimming took off 3 bases at V and 1 base at J, with 6 bases between the two ends. This CDR3 spans 13 amino acids. This CDR3 is CASSLTGNTEAFF. The CDR3 bases are TGTGCCAGCAGTTTGACAGGGAACACTGAAGCTTTCTTT.

The rearrangement uses TRBV5-8 and TRBJ2-5; D may be TRBD2 (5 bases). This CDR3 comprises 15 residues. Per germline, CDR1 SGHTS and CDR2 YDEGEE. The V gene lost 0 bases and the J gene lost 5 bases, with 14 bases spanning the gap. DNA for the CDR3: TGTGCCAGCAGCTTGGTAGAGGGATTGAGGGAGACCCAGTACTTC. This gives the protein CASSLVEGLRETQYF.

This chain connects TRBV2 to TRBJ1-1, with D possibly being TRBD1 (5 bases). Germline CDR1 and CDR2: SNHLY and FYNNEI. This CDR3 has 14 amino acids. Between the trimmed V and J ends, which lost 6 bases and 4 bases, there was a span of 15 bases. The CDR3 DNA sequence: TGTGCCAGCAGCCGAGAGCAGGGTGCCACTGAAGCTTTCTTT. This sequence encodes CASSREQGATEAFF.

This clonotype came up a few times. The chain is built from TRBV14 and TRBJ2-1; 14 nucleotides align to TRBD2. Germline V lookup: CDR1 SGHDN, CDR2 FVKESK. After removal of 6 bases from V and 8 bases from J, the junction contained 9 bases not matched to a gene. The CDR3 runs 16 residues. CDR3: CASSPRLAGGRDEQFF. The CDR3 DNA reads TGTGCCAGCAGTCCGAGACTAGCGGGAGGGAGGGATGAGCAGTTCTTC.

This clonotype was detected only a few times. The rearrangement links TRBV7-9 to TRBJ2-1; 10 bases fit TRBD2. Germline CDR1 is SEHNR and CDR2 is FQNEAQ (reference sequence). CDR3 length: 17 residues. V was clipped by 4 bases and J by 0 bases; unmatched bases: 6. The CDR3 DNA reads as TGTGCCAGCAGCTACCTACTAGCGGGGAGCTCCTACAATGAGCAGTTCTTC. It yields the protein CASSYLLAGSSYNEQFF.

This clonotype has just a few counts. The chain has TRBV29-1 and TRBJ2-6; D uncertain. This CDR3 spans 14 amino acids. CDR1 is SQVTM and CDR2 is ANQGSEA in the germline V gene. Deletions cut 0 bases from V and 7 bases from J, with 10 bases between. The CDR3, as DNA: TGCAGCGTTGAAGATGAACAGAACGCCAACGTCCTGACTTTC. This sequence encodes CSVEDEQNANVLTF.

V usage is TRBV12-3 or TRBV12-4 and J usage is TRBJ2-3, with 10 bases fitting TRBD2. V lost 8 bases to trimming and J lost 4 bases; unmatched junction nucleotides: 9. This CDR3 comprises 15 residues. The CDR3 coding sequence is TGTGCCAGCGGGGGAAAGCGGGAGGGCCCAGATACGCAGTATTTT. Translation gives CASGGKREGPDTQYF.

This clonotype was recorded a few times. The rearrangement uses TRBV3-1 and TRBJ1-2; no clear D gene. Germline V lookup: CDR1 LGHDT, CDR2 YNNKEL (reference sequence). V was shortened by 6 bases and J by 0 bases, with 11 bases between the two germline ends. The CDR3 spans 14 residues. The CDR3 region is CASSPGWANYGYTF. CDR3 coding DNA: TGTGCCAGCAGTCCGGGGTGGGCTAACTATGGCTACACCTTC.

This clonotype was seen more than once but under ten times. This rearrangement joins TRBV3-1 to TRBJ2-2; no definite D call. The V gene's germline CDR1 is LGHDT and CDR2 YNNKEL (reference sequence). The CDR3 spans 15 residues. The V gene lost 1 base and the J gene lost 3 bases, with 9 bases spanning the gap. The CDR3 is CASSQGVRYTGELFF. DNA for the CDR3: TGTGCCAGCAGCCAAGGGGTCAGATACACCGGGGAGCTGTTTTTT.

In DNA, the CDR3 is TGCAGCGTTCTTGAGGAGTTAAGCCCCTACAATGAGCAGTTCTTC. Translation gives CSVLEELSPYNEQFF. The rearrangement joins TRBV29-1 to TRBJ2-1; D ambiguous. Germline assignment: CDR1 SQVTM and CDR2 ANQGSEA. V was pared by 5 bases and J by 2 bases, with 16 bases between. This CDR3 contains 15 residues.

This clonotype occurred a few times. CDR3 sequence: CASSLGSGRTEAFF. As DNA, the CDR3 is TGTGCCAGCAGTTTAGGCTCAGGGCGTACTGAAGCTTTCTTT. The chain recombines TRBV12-3 or TRBV12-4 with TRBJ1-1; D is perhaps TRBD1 (5 bases). This CDR3 has 14 residues. V lost 1 base and J 5 bases, leaving 11 bases between the germline ends.

This rearrangement joins TRBV2 to TRBJ1-4; D gene uncertain. This CDR3 contains 16 residues. Germline V gives CDR1 SNHLY, CDR2 FYNNEI. The ends were cut back, 1 base at V and 0 bases at J, with 9 bases in the middle. The CDR3 nucleotides are TGTGCCAGCAGTGAAGAACGAAGCTCAACTAATGAAAAACTGTTTTTT. It encodes CASSEERSSTNEKLFF.

This clonotype has at least ten counts. V is TRBV14 and J is TRBJ1-2; 7 bases align to TRBD1. V lost 4 bases and J lost 4; bases outside the gene matches: 9. Looked up from germline, CDR1 is SGHDN and CDR2 is FVKESK. This CDR3 contains 15 residues. CDR3 nucleotide sequence: TGTGCCAGCAGCCTGCGACAGGGATGGAGCTATGGCTACACCTTC. It codes for CASSLRQGWSYGYTF.

This clonotype was counted between two and nine times. The chain recombines TRBV7-2 with TRBJ1-2, with D hard to call. CDR1 is SGHTA and CDR2 is FQGNSA in the germline V gene. The CDR3 is 13 amino acids. The ends were cut back, 5 bases at V and 5 bases at J, with 12 bases in the middle. CDR3 region: CASSPEAFYGYTF. The CDR3 DNA sequence: TGTGCCAGCAGCCCTGAAGCGTTTTATGGCTACACCTTC.

This clonotype occurred a few times. CDR3 coding DNA: TGTGCCATCAGTAAGACTCCGACAGACTATGGCTACACCTTC. Amino acids: CAISKTPTDYGYTF. The genes are TRBV10-3 and TRBJ1-2; D might be TRBD1 (5 bases). The CDR3 loop spans 14 amino acids. Germline V gene sequence: CDR1 ENHRY, CDR2 SYGVKD. The V end lost 5 bases, the J end lost 3 bases, and 13 bases lay between the germline ends.

The gene calls are TRBV5-1 and TRBJ2-1; D unresolved. CDR1 is SGHRS, CDR2 YFSETQ, per germline. The CDR3 sequence is 15 residues long. V lost 7 bases, J lost 1 base, and 15 bases lay in between. Here the CDR3 reads CASSLAEISYNEQFF. CDR3 in DNA: TGCGCCAGCTCCCTGGCGGAAATATCCTACAATGAGCAGTTCTTC.

The chain has TRBV20-1 and TRBJ2-7; 8 bases align to TRBD2. J lost 7 bases, V lost 1 base, and 9 bases had no gene match. The CDR3 has 14 amino acids. Germline values: CDR1 DFQATT, CDR2 SNEGSKA (reference sequence). For the CDR3, the DNA is TGCAGTGCTAGAGTTAAAGCGGGAGCTTGGGAGCAGTACTTC. It codes for CSARVKAGAWEQYF.

The J gene is TRBJ1-2, the V gene TRBV5-1; D perhaps matches TRBD1 (5 bases). Germline CDR1 reads SGHRS; CDR2 reads YFSETQ. This CDR3 has 14 amino acids. V was trimmed by 0 bases and J by 6 bases, leaving 12 bases between them. For the CDR3, the DNA is TGCGCCAGCAGCTTGGTCGGGGGGGACGATGGCTACACCTTC. It encodes CASSLVGGDDGYTF.

This clonotype was counted a few times. The rearrangement joins TRBV29-1 to TRBJ1-4; TRBD1 aligns across 7 bases. J was trimmed by 8 bases and V by 1 base; bases with no gene match: 4. Looked up from germline, CDR1 is SQVTM and CDR2 is ANQGSEA. The CDR3 extends over 13 amino acids. CDR3 sequence reads: CSVEGDSKEKLFF. The CDR3 bases are TGCAGCGTTGAAGGGGACAGTAAGGAAAAACTGTTTTTT. The full variable domain, its missing parts supplied by reference TRBV29-1 and TRBJ1-4, is SAVISQKPSRDICQRGTSLTIQCQVDSQVTMMFWYRQQPGQSLTLIATANQGSEATYESGFVIDKFPISRPNLTFSTLTVSNMSPEDSSIYLCSVEGDSKEKLFFGSGTQLSVL.

This clonotype was picked up a small number of times. The genes are TRBV12-3 or TRBV12-4 and TRBJ1-6; D is undetermined. V was shortened by 3 bases and J by 7 bases, with 4 bases between the two germline ends. The CDR3 consists of 12 residues. The CDR3 region is CASSFGNSPLHF. In DNA, the CDR3 is TGTGCCAGCAGTTTTGGGAATTCACCCCTCCACTTT.

This clonotype has a handful of counts. The chain couples TRBV9 to TRBJ2-3; 11 nucleotides agree with TRBD2. J lost 3 bases, V lost 4 bases, and 10 bases had no gene match. CDR1 and CDR2 from the germline V gene are SGDLS and YYNGEE. This CDR3 is built from 17 residues. Here the CDR3 reads CASSTPLAGGPTDTQYF. CDR3 DNA sequence: TGTGCCAGCAGCACCCCCTTAGCGGGAGGGCCGACAGATACGCAGTATTTT. Complete variable domain (other parts from reference TRBV9 and TRBJ2-3): DSGVTQTPKHLITATGQRVTLRCSPRSGDLSVYWYQQSLDQGLQFLIQYYNGEERAKGNILERFSAQQFPDLHSELNLSSLELGDSALYFCASSTPLAGGPTDTQYFGPGTRLTVL.

The table lists this clonotype with a few counts. This chain connects TRBV6-2 or TRBV6-3 to TRBJ2-6; D is ambiguous. CDR1 MNHEY and CDR2 SVGEGT come from the germline V gene. Trimming cost V 2 bases and J 0 bases, with 8 bases left between them. CDR3 size: 16 residues. The CDR3 DNA sequence: TGTGCCAGCAGTTACCGAAGTAACTCTGGGGCCAACGTCCTGACTTTC. Protein sequence: CASSYRSNSGANVLTF.

This clonotype has a handful of counts. The chain recombines TRBV5-1 with TRBJ2-5; D possibly corresponds to TRBD2 (6 bases). There are 15 residues in the CDR3. Per germline, CDR1 SGHRS and CDR2 YFSETQ. V was pared by 0 bases and J by 1 base, with 10 bases between. The CDR3 nucleotides are TGCGCCAGCAGCTTGGAAGGCGGGATCCAAGAGACCCAGTACTTC. Translating gives CASSLEGGIQETQYF.